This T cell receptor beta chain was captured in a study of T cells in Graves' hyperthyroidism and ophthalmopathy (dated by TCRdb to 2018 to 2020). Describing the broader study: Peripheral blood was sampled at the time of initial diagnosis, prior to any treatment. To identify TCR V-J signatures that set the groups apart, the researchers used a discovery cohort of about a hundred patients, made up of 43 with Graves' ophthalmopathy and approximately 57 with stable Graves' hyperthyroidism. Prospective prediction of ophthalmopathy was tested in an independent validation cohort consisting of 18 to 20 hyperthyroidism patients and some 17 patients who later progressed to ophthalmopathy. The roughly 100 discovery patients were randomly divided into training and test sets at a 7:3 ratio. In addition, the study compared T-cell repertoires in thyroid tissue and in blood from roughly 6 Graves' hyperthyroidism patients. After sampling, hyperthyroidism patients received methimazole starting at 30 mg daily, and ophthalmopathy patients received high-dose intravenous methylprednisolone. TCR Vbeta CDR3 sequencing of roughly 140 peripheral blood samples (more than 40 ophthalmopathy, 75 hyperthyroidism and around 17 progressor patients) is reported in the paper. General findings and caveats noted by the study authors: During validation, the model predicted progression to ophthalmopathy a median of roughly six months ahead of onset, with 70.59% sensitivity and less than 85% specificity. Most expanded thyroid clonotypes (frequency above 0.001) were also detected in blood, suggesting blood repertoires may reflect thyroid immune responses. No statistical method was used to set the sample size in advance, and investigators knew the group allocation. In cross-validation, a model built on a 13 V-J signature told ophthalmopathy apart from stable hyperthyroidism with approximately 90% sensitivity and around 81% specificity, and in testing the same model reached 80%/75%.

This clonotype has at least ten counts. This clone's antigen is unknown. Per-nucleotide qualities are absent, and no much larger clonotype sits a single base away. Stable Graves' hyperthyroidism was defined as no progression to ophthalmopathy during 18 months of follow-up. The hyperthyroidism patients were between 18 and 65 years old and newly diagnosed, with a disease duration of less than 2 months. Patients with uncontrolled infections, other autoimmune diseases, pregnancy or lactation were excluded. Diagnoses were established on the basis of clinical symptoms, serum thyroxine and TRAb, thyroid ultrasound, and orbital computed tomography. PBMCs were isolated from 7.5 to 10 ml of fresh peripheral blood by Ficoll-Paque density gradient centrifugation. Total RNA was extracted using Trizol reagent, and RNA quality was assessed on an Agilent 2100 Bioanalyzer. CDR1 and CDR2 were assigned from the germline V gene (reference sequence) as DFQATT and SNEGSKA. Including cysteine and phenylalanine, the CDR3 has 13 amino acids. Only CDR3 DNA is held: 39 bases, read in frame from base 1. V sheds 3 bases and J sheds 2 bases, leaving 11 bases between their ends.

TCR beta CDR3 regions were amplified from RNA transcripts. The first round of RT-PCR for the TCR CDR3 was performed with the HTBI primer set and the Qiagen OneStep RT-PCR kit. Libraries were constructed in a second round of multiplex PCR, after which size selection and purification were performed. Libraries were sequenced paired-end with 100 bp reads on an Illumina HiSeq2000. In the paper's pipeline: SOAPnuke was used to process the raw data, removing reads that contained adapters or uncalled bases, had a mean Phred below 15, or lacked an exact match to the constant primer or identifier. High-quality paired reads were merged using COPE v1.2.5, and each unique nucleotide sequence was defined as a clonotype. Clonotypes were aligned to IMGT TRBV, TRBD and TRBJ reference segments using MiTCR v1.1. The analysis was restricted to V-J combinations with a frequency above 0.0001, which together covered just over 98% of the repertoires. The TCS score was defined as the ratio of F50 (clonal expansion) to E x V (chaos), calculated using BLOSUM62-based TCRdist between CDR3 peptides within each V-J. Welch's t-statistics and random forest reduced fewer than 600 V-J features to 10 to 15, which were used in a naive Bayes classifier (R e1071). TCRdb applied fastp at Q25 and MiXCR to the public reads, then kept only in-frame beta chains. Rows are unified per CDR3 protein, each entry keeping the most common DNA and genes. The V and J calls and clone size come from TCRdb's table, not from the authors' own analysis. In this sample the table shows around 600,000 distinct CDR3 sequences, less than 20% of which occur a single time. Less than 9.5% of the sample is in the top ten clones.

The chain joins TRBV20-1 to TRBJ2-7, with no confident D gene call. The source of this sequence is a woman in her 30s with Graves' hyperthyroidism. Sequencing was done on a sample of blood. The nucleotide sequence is TGCAGTGCTAGCACGGGCACAGCCTACGAGCAGTACTTC. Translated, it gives CSASTGTAYEQYF.